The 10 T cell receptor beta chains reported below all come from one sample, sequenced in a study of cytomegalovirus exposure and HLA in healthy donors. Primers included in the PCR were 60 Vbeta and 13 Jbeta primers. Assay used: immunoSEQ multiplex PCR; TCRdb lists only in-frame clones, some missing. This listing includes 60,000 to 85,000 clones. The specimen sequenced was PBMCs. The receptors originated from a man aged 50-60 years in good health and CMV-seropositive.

This CDR3 reads CASSLFLGGQETQYF. DNA for the CDR3: TGTGCCAGCAGCCTTTTTCTGGGGGGCCAAGAGACCCAGTACTTC. This chain joins TRBV7-2 and TRBJ2-5; possibly TRBD2 for D (6 bases). This CDR3 contains 15 residues. CDR1 is SGHTA and CDR2 is FQGNSA in the germline V gene. The V end lost 5 bases, the J end lost 1 base, and 14 bases lay between the germline ends.

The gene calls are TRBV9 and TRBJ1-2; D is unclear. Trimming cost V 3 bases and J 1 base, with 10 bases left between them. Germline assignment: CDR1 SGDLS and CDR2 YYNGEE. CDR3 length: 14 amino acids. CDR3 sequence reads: CASSASPGNYGYTF. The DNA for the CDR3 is TGTGCCAGCAGCGCGTCCCCGGGTAACTATGGCTACACCTTC.

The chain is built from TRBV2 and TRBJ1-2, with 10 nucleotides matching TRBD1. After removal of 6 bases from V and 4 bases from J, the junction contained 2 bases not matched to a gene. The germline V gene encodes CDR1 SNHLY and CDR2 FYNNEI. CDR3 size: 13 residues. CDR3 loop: CASRDRGFYGYTF. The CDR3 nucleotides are TGTGCCAGCAGGGACAGGGGGTTCTATGGCTACACCTTC.

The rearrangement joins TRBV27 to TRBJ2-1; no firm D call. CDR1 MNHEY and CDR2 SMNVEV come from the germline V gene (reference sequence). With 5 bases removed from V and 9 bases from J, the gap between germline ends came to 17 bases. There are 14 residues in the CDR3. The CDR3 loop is CASSPTRDSSEQFF. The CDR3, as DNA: TGTGCCAGCAGTCCTACCCGAGATTCGAGTGAGCAGTTCTTC.

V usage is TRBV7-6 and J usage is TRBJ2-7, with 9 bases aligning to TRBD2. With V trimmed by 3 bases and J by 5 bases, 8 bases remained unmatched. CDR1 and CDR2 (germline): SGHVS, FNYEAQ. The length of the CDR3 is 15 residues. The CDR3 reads CASSFRTSEGNEQYF. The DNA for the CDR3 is TGTGCCAGCAGCTTCCGGACTAGCGAGGGGAACGAGCAGTACTTC.

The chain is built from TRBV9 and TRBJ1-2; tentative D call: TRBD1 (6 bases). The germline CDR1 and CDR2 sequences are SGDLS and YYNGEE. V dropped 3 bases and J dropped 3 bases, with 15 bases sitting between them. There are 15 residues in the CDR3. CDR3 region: CASSGGRGEYYGYTF. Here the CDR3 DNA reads TGTGCCAGCAGCGGAGGGAGGGGGGAGTACTATGGCTACACCTTC.

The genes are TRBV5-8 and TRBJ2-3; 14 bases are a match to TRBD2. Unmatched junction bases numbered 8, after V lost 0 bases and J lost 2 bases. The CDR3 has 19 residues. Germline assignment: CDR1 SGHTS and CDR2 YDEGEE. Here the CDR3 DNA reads TGTGCCAGCAGCTTGGAAGAGGGACTAGCGGGAGCCACCACAGATACGCAGTATTTT. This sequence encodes CASSLEEGLAGATTDTQYF.

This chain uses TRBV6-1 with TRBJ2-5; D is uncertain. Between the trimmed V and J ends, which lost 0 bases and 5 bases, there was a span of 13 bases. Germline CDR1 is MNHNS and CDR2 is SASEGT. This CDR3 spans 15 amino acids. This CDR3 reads CASSEASAYKETQYF. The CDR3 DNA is TGTGCCAGCAGTGAAGCTAGTGCCTATAAGGAGACCCAGTACTTC.

Here the CDR3 reads CASTPGDAYQPQHF. The CDR3 DNA is TGTGCCAGCACACCAGGGGACGCTTATCAGCCCCAGCATTTT. The chain recombines TRBV2 with TRBJ1-5; TRBD1 is a possible D gene (6 bases). Germline CDR1 SNHLY, CDR2 FYNNEI. This CDR3 comprises 14 residues. Trimming left V 7 bases short and J 5 bases short, with 15 bases between.

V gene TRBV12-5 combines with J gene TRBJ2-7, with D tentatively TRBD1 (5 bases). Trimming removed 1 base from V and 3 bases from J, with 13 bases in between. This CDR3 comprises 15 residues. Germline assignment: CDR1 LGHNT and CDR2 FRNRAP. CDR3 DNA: TGTGCTAGTGGTTTGGGCCAAGGGGATGACTACGAGCAGTACTTC. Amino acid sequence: CASGLGQGDDYEQYF.